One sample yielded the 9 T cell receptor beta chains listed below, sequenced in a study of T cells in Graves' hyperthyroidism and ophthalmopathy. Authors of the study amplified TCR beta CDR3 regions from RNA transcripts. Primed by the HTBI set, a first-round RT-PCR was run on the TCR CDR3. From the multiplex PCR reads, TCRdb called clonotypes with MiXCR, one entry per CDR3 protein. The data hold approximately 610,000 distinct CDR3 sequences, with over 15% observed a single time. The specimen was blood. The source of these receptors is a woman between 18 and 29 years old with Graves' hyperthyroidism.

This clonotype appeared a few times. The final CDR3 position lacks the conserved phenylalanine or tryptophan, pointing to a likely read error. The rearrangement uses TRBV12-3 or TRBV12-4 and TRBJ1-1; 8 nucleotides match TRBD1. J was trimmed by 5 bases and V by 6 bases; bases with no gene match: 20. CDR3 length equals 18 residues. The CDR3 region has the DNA TGTGCCAGCAGGCGAGGACAGGGAAGATTGTGGGGGAGAACTGAAGCTTTCCTT. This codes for CASRRGQGRLWGRTEAFL.

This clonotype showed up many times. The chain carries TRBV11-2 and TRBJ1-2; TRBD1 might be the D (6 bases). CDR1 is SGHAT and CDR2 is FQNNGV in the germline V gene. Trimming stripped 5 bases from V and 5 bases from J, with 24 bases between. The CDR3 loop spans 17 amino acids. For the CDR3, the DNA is TGTGCCAGCAGCCTTAATGGACTCTCGGCAGGGGTTTATGGCTACACCTTC. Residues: CASSLNGLSAGVYGYTF.

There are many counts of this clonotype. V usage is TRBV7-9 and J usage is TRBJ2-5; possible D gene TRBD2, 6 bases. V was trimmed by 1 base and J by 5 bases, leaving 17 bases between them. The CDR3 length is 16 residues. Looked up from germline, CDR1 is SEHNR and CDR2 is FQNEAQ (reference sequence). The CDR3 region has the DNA TGTGCCAGCAGCTTAGACACTAGCCGGAGTGAGGAGACCCAGTACTTC. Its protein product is CASSLDTSRSEETQYF.

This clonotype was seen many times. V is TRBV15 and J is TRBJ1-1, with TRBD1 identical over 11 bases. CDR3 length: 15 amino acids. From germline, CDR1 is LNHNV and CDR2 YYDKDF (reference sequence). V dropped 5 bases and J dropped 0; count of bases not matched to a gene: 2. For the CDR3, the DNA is TGTGCCACCAGCGGGGACAGGGGGATGAACACTGAAGCTTTCTTT. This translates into CATSGDRGMNTEAFF.

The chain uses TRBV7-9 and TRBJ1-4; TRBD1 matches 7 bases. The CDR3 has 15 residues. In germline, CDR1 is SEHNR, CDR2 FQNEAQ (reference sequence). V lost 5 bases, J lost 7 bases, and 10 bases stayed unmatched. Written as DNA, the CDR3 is TGTGCCAGCAGCCCCTTCGACAGGGTGCCTGAAAAACTGTTTTTT. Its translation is CASSPFDRVPEKLFF.

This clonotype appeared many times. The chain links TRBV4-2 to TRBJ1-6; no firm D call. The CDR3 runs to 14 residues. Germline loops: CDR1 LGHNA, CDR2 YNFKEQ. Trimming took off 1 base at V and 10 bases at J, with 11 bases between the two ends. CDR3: CASSQGSEVSPLHF. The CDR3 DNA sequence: TGTGCCAGCAGCCAAGGGTCGGAGGTATCACCCCTCCACTTT.

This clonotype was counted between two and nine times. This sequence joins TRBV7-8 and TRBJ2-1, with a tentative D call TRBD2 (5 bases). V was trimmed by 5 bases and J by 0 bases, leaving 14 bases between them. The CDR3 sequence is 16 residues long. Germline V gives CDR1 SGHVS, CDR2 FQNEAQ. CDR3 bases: TGTGCCAGCAGCCCCCGAGCGGATAGCTCCTACAATGAGCAGTTCTTC. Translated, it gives CASSPRADSSYNEQFF.

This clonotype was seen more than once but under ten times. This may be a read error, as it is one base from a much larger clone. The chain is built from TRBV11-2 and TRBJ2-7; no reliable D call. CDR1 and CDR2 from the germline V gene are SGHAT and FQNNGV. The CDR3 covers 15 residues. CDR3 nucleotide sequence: TGTGCCAGCAGCTTAGGGGCAGGCTTAACCTACGAGCGGTACTTC. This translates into CASSLGAGLTYERYF. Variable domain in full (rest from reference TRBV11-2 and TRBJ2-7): EAGVAQSPRYKIIEKRQSVAFWCNPISGHATLYWYQQILGQGPKLLIQFQNNGVVDDSQLPKDRFSAERLKGVDSTLKIQPAKLEDSAVYLCASSLGAGLTYERYFGPGTRLTVT.

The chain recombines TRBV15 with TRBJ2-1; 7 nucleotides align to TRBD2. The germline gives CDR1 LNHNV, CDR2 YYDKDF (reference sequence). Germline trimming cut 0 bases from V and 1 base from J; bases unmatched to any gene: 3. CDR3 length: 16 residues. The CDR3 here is CATSRDTGGSYNEQFF. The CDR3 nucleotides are TGTGCCACCAGCAGAGATACGGGAGGATCCTACAATGAGCAGTTCTTC.